Each of the 5 T cell receptor beta chains below was sequenced from the same sample in a study of identical twins. TCRdb re-called the 5' RACE reads with MiXCR, one entry per CDR3 protein. The sample lists roughly 570,000 distinct CDR3 sequences; just under 10% were seen once. In addition, the sample was reused for a study of yellow fever vaccine responses in identical twins.

The material sequenced was PBMCs. These receptors all stem from a woman between 18 and 29 years old in good health.

This clonotype was recorded many times. The chain recombines TRBV20-1 with TRBJ2-1; D uncertain. Germline V lookup: CDR1 DFQATT, CDR2 SNEGSKA (reference sequence). The CDR3 extends over 14 amino acids. Between the trimmed V and J ends, which lost 5 bases and 4 bases, there was a span of 15 bases. The CDR3 loop is CSAPSPDLYNEQFF. The DNA of the CDR3 is TGCAGTGCTCCTTCCCCCGACTTGTACAATGAGCAGTTCTTC.

The V gene is TRBV4-3, the J gene TRBJ2-2, with a possible D match to TRBD2 (6 bases). CDR1 and CDR2 from the germline V gene are LGHNA and YSLEER. CDR3 length: 17 amino acids. Trimming removed 1 base from V and 0 bases from J, with 12 bases in between. CDR3 loop: CASSQGLSGSNTGELFF. In DNA, the CDR3 is TGCGCCAGCAGCCAAGGCCTAAGCGGGTCGAACACCGGGGAGCTGTTTTTT.

This clonotype was observed a few times. The chain is built from TRBV5-6 and TRBJ2-7; D perhaps matches TRBD2 (6 bases). There are 18 residues in the CDR3. The V gene lost 0 bases and the J gene lost 2 bases, with 21 bases spanning the gap. Germline V gives CDR1 SGHDT, CDR2 YYEEEE. In DNA, the CDR3 is TGTGCCAGCAGCTTGGCCCTTGATTCGGCGGGAAAAGCCTACGAGCAGTACTTC. This sequence encodes CASSLALDSAGKAYEQYF.

This clonotype was seen only a few times. V is TRBV6-5 and J is TRBJ2-2; 7 nucleotides match TRBD2. CDR1 is MNHEY, CDR2 SVGAGI, per germline. With 0 bases clipped from V and 4 bases from J, the junction kept 2 bases outside the gene matches. The CDR3 is 15 amino acids. CDR3 sequence (DNA): TGTGCCAGCAGTTACTCGGGAGGGACCACCGGGGAGCTGTTTTTT. Translating it yields CASSYSGGTTGELFF.

The chain is built from TRBV7-8 and TRBJ2-5; TRBD2 matches at 13 bases. In germline, CDR1 is SGHVS, CDR2 FQNEAQ. This CDR3 is built from 16 residues. J gave up 3 bases and V 3 bases, and 4 bases lay outside the gene matches. CDR3 protein: CASSFRTSGGEETQYF. The CDR3 DNA is TGTGCCAGCAGCTTCCGTACTAGCGGGGGGGAAGAGACCCAGTACTTC.